These T cell receptor beta chains were read from a single sample in a study of blood T cell repertoires in COVID-19. Clones were read by immunoSEQ multiplex PCR, and TCRdb kept only the in-frame ones, dropping some. The table has roughly 670,000 clones, 90% seen once. Sample: peripheral blood. These receptor sequences come from a woman aged 18-35 years with acute or convalescent COVID-19. The CDR3 runs from the conserved cysteine through the conserved F or W. Fields, in order: J gene, D gene, V gene, clone size, CDR3 protein, CDR3 DNA. A D gene is named only where the DNA matches it firmly. Size is omitted from some rows. Given values are once, few, many or a class for expanded clones.

j_call: TRBJ1-2; d_call: TRBD1; v_call: TRBV4-3; clone_size: once; cdr3_aa: CASSPLATGGRGGYTF; cdr3_nt: TGCGCCAGCAGCCCGCTAGCCACAGGGGGCAGGGGTGGCTACACCTTC
j_call: TRBJ1-1; d_call: TRBD1; v_call: TRBV6-5; clone_size: NA; cdr3_aa: CASIPDRVGTEAFF; cdr3_nt: TGTGCCAGCATCCCGGACAGGGTAGGGACTGAAGCTTTCTTT
j_call: TRBJ1-5; d_call: TRBD1; v_call: TRBV19; clone_size: NA; cdr3_aa: CASSLSRDRVTQPQHF; cdr3_nt: TGTGCCAGTAGTCTCTCCCGGGACAGGGTTACTCAGCCCCAGCATTTT
j_call: TRBJ2-3; d_call: TRBD2; v_call: TRBV9; clone_size: once; cdr3_aa: CASSLAGGQDTQYF; cdr3_nt: TGTGCCAGCAGCCTAGCGGGGGGGCAGGATACGCAGTATTTT
j_call: TRBJ2-1; d_call: TRBD2; v_call: TRBV7-3; clone_size: few; cdr3_aa: CASSVSGNEQFF; cdr3_nt: TGTGCCAGCAGTGTTAGCGGGAATGAGCAGTTCTTC
j_call: TRBJ2-3; d_call: TRBD2; v_call: TRBV3-1/TRBV3-2; clone_size: NA; cdr3_aa: CASSQGGGRTDTQYF; cdr3_nt: TGTGCCAGCAGCCAGGGGGGGGGACGCACAGATACGCAGTATTTT
j_call: TRBJ1-1; d_call: TRBD1; v_call: TRBV7-2; clone_size: NA; cdr3_aa: CASSLMWDRAFF; cdr3_nt: TGTGCCAGCAGCTTAATGTGGGACAGAGCTTTCTTT
j_call: TRBJ2-7; d_call: TRBD1; v_call: TRBV5-1; clone_size: NA; cdr3_aa: CASSLGQSYEQYF; cdr3_nt: TGCGCCAGCAGCCTGGGACAGTCCTACGAGCAGTACTTC
j_call: TRBJ2-1; d_call: NA; v_call: TRBV9; clone_size: once; cdr3_aa: CASSQVGGPNEQFF; cdr3_nt: TGTGCCAGCAGCCAAGTGGGGGGGCCAAATGAGCAGTTCTTC
j_call: TRBJ1-6; d_call: TRBD1; v_call: TRBV5-1; clone_size: NA; cdr3_aa: CASSFGPRQGPGSPLHF; cdr3_nt: TGCGCCAGCAGCTTTGGCCCCAGACAGGGGCCAGGATCACCCCTCCACTTT
j_call: TRBJ1-1; d_call: TRBD1; v_call: TRBV27; clone_size: NA; cdr3_aa: CASSLSRRRRRQGLSTEAFF; cdr3_nt: TGTGCCAGCAGTTTATCAAGGAGGCGGCGGAGACAGGGTCTCAGCACTGAAGCTTTCTTT
j_call: TRBJ2-7; d_call: NA; v_call: TRBV3-1/TRBV3-2; clone_size: NA; cdr3_aa: CASSPRPQGGNEQYF; cdr3_nt: TGTGCCAGCAGCCCTAGACCCCAGGGAGGAAACGAGCAGTACTTC
j_call: TRBJ1-2; d_call: NA; v_call: TRBV19; clone_size: NA; cdr3_aa: CASRKGVGYGYTF; cdr3_nt: TGTGCCAGTAGAAAGGGAGTCGGGTATGGCTACACCTTC
j_call: TRBJ1-6; d_call: NA; v_call: TRBV30; clone_size: NA; cdr3_aa: CAWSPTGRVDSPLHF; cdr3_nt: TGTGCCTGGAGTCCAACAGGGAGGGTAGATTCACCCCTCCACTTT
j_call: TRBJ1-1; d_call: NA; v_call: TRBV27; clone_size: NA; cdr3_aa: CASRSGFLTEAFF; cdr3_nt: TGTGCCAGCAGATCCGGGTTCTTAACTGAAGCTTTCTTT
j_call: TRBJ1-3; d_call: NA; v_call: TRBV9; clone_size: NA; cdr3_aa: CASSVQGLDPSGNTIYF; cdr3_nt: TGTGCCAGCAGCGTACAGGGCCTTGACCCCTCTGGAAACACCATATATTTT
j_call: TRBJ1-5; d_call: NA; v_call: TRBV5-5; clone_size: once; cdr3_aa: CASSEGHYSNQPQHF; cdr3_nt: TGTGCCAGCAGCGAGGGACATTATAGCAATCAGCCCCAGCATTTT
j_call: TRBJ1-2; d_call: TRBD1; v_call: TRBV29-1; clone_size: NA; cdr3_aa: CSAGQGIYGYTF; cdr3_nt: TGCAGCGCAGGACAGGGGATCTATGGCTACACCTTC
j_call: TRBJ1-1; d_call: TRBD1; v_call: TRBV5-4; clone_size: NA; cdr3_aa: CASSTWTGGTEAFF; cdr3_nt: TGTGCCAGCAGCACCTGGACAGGGGGCACTGAAGCTTTCTTT
j_call: TRBJ2-7; d_call: NA; v_call: TRBV4-2; clone_size: NA; cdr3_aa: CASSQDHSTYEQYF; cdr3_nt: TGTGCCAGCAGCCAAGATCACAGTACCTACGAGCAGTACTTC
j_call: TRBJ2-7; d_call: TRBD1; v_call: TRBV7-9; clone_size: few; cdr3_aa: CATQMEAGGEQYF; cdr3_nt: TGTGCCACCCAGATGGAGGCAGGGGGCGAGCAGTACTTC
j_call: TRBJ2-4; d_call: NA; v_call: TRBV12-5; clone_size: NA; cdr3_aa: CASGFTGIAKNIQYF; cdr3_nt: TGTGCTAGTGGTTTCACCGGGATAGCCAAAAACATTCAGTACTTC
j_call: TRBJ2-3; d_call: TRBD2; v_call: TRBV12-5; clone_size: NA; cdr3_aa: CASGLVLAGGFTDTQYF; cdr3_nt: TGTGCTAGTGGTTTGGTACTAGCGGGGGGATTCACAGATACGCAGTATTTT
j_call: TRBJ2-2; d_call: NA; v_call: TRBV5-1; clone_size: NA; cdr3_aa: CASSLNAGRTGELFF; cdr3_nt: TGCGCCAGCAGCTTGAATGCGGGGCGGACCGGGGAGCTGTTTTTT
j_call: TRBJ1-1; d_call: TRBD1; v_call: TRBV27; clone_size: NA; cdr3_aa: CASSYNRGTEAFF; cdr3_nt: TGTGCCAGCAGTTACAACAGGGGCACTGAAGCTTTCTTT
j_call: TRBJ1-2; d_call: TRBD1; v_call: TRBV5-5; clone_size: NA; cdr3_aa: CASSLPDRREGYTF; cdr3_nt: TGTGCCAGCAGCTTGCCGGACAGGAGGGAGGGCTACACCTTC
j_call: TRBJ1-5; d_call: NA; v_call: TRBV11-2; clone_size: NA; cdr3_aa: CASSSPGNNQPQHF; cdr3_nt: TGTGCCAGCAGCTCGCCGGGAAACAATCAGCCCCAGCATTTT
j_call: TRBJ1-2; d_call: TRBD1; v_call: TRBV5-6; clone_size: NA; cdr3_aa: CASSLPPWTGERGYTF; cdr3_nt: TGTGCCAGCAGCTTGCCTCCTTGGACAGGGGAAAGAGGCTACACCTTC
j_call: TRBJ1-4; d_call: TRBD1; v_call: TRBV10-3; clone_size: NA; cdr3_aa: CAISESLVPGQGDDEKLFF; cdr3_nt: TGTGCCATCAGTGAGTCCTTAGTCCCGGGACAGGGAGATGATGAAAAACTGTTTTTT
j_call: TRBJ1-4; d_call: NA; v_call: TRBV7-2; clone_size: NA; cdr3_aa: CASSFAGAGTEKLFF; cdr3_nt: TGTGCCAGCAGCTTCGCGGGGGCAGGGACGGAAAAACTGTTTTTT
j_call: TRBJ2-7; d_call: NA; v_call: TRBV7-2; clone_size: NA; cdr3_aa: CASSPPAGAPYEQYF; cdr3_nt: TGTGCCAGCAGCCCCCCGGCTGGGGCGCCCTACGAGCAGTACTTC
j_call: TRBJ1-2; d_call: NA; v_call: TRBV7-3; clone_size: NA; cdr3_aa: CASSPPARGQINDTF; cdr3_nt: TGTGCCAGCAGCCCCCCGGCACGTGGGCAGATTAATGACACCTTC
j_call: TRBJ2-7; d_call: TRBD2; v_call: TRBV7-6; clone_size: NA; cdr3_aa: CASSQGTSGGYEQYF; cdr3_nt: TGTGCCAGCAGCCAAGGGACTAGCGGGGGTTACGAGCAGTACTTC
j_call: TRBJ1-4; d_call: NA; v_call: TRBV30; clone_size: NA; cdr3_aa: CAWSVGGRGNEKLFF; cdr3_nt: TGTGCCTGGAGTGTCGGGGGGCGAGGTAATGAAAAACTGTTTTTT
j_call: TRBJ2-5; d_call: NA; v_call: TRBV18; clone_size: NA; cdr3_aa: CASSGSAGAQETQYF; cdr3_nt: TGTGCCAGCTCAGGAAGCGCCGGAGCCCAAGAGACCCAGTACTTC
j_call: TRBJ1-6; d_call: NA; v_call: TRBV6-5; clone_size: NA; cdr3_aa: CASSYGSISYNSPLHF; cdr3_nt: TGTGCCAGCAGTTACGGCAGTATCTCCTATAATTCACCCCTCCACTTT
j_call: TRBJ2-7; d_call: NA; v_call: TRBV7-6; clone_size: NA; cdr3_aa: CASSYGGAAYEQYF; cdr3_nt: TGTGCCAGCAGCTATGGGGGGGCGGCCTACGAGCAGTACTTC
j_call: TRBJ2-2; d_call: TRBD1; v_call: TRBV5-1; clone_size: NA; cdr3_aa: CASYRGDTGELFF; cdr3_nt: TGCGCCAGTTACAGGGGGGACACCGGGGAGCTGTTTTTT
j_call: TRBJ2-2; d_call: NA; v_call: TRBV30; clone_size: NA; cdr3_aa: CAWSRNTGELFF; cdr3_nt: TGTGCCTGGAGTCGGAACACCGGGGAGCTGTTTTTT
j_call: TRBJ2-2; d_call: TRBD1; v_call: TRBV24-1; clone_size: NA; cdr3_aa: CATSGQGETGELFF; cdr3_nt: TGTGCCACCAGTGGCCAGGGGGAGACCGGGGAGCTGTTTTTT
j_call: TRBJ1-4; d_call: NA; v_call: TRBV5-1; clone_size: NA; cdr3_aa: CASSPRGVNEKLFF; cdr3_nt: TGCGCCAGCAGCCCCAGGGGAGTTAACGAAAAACTGTTTTTT
j_call: TRBJ1-2; d_call: NA; v_call: TRBV30; clone_size: NA; cdr3_aa: CAWNLIQGSGYTF; cdr3_nt: TGTGCCTGGAATTTAATTCAGGGCTCTGGCTACACCTTC
j_call: TRBJ1-1; d_call: NA; v_call: TRBV21-1; clone_size: NA; cdr3_aa: CASSSRDRGKKVF; cdr3_nt: TGTGCCAGCAGCAGCCGGGACAGGGGGAAAAAGGTGTTT
j_call: TRBJ1-4; d_call: TRBD1; v_call: TRBV2; clone_size: once; cdr3_aa: CATLRWDRERKKLFF; cdr3_nt: TGTGCCACCCTTAGGTGGGACAGGGAACGCAAAAAACTGTTTTTT
j_call: TRBJ2-1; d_call: TRBD2; v_call: TRBV6-2/TRBV6-3; clone_size: few; cdr3_aa: CASSWGLAGNNEQFF; cdr3_nt: TGTGCCAGCAGTTGGGGACTAGCGGGGAACAATGAGCAGTTCTTC
j_call: TRBJ2-7; d_call: TRBD1; v_call: TRBV15; clone_size: NA; cdr3_aa: CATTADRDRGGYEQYF; cdr3_nt: TGTGCCACCACCGCCGACCGGGACAGGGGAGGATACGAGCAGTACTTC
j_call: TRBJ1-6; d_call: NA; v_call: TRBV7-2; clone_size: NA; cdr3_aa: CASSSSGTFNSPLHF; cdr3_nt: TGTGCCAGCAGCTCCTCCGGGACTTTTAATTCACCCCTCCACTTT
j_call: TRBJ1-5; d_call: NA; v_call: TRBV19; clone_size: NA; cdr3_aa: CASTVSNQPQHF; cdr3_nt: TGTGCCAGTACCGTCAGCAATCAGCCCCAGCATTTT